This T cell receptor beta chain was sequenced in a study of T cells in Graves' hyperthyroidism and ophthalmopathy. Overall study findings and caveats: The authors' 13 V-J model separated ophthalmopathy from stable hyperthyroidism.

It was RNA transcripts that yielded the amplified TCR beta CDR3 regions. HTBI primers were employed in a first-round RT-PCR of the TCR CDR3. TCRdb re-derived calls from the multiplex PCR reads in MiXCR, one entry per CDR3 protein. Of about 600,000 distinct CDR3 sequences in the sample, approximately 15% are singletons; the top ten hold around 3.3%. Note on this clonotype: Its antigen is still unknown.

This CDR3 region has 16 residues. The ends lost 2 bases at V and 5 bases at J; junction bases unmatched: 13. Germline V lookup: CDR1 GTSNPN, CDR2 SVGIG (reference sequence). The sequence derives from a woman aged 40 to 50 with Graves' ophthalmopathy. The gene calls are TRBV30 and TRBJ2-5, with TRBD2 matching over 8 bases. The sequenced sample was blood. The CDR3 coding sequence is TGTGCCTGGAGTCCACCTTGGGGACTAGTGCGGGAGACCCAGTACTTC. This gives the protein CAWSPPWGLVRETQYF. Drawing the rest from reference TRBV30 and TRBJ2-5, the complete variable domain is SQTIHQWPATLVQPVGSPLSLECTVEGTSNPNLYWYRQAAGRGLQLLFYSVGIGQISSEVPQNLSASRPQDRQFILSSKKLLLSDSGFYLCAWSPPWGLVRETQYFGPGTRLLVL.